Listed below are T cell receptor beta chains from one sample, sequenced in a study of T-cell reconstitution after alpha-beta-depleted transplantation in children. Via MiXCR, TCRdb re-called the PCR reads, giving one row per CDR3 protein. The sample lists approximately 640,000 distinct CDR3 sequences, around 16% occurring once. This specimen consisted of PBMCs from the stem cell graft donor, obtained from the stem cell graft. These receptors came from a human donor who donated a stem cell graft to a child with acute myeloid leukemia. The CDR3 runs from the conserved cysteine through the conserved F or W. D genes are given only for firm matches. The size entry is marked missing in some rows and otherwise reads once, few, many or a size class.

D gene: NA
V gene: TRBV5-1
clone size: NA
J gene: TRBJ2-5
CDR3 protein: CASSFDGLLETQYF
CDR3 DNA: TGCGCCAGCAGCTTTGATGGACTCCTAGAGACCCAGTACTTC

D gene: NA
V gene: TRBV5-4
clone size: NA
J gene: TRBJ1-2
CDR3 protein: CASSHWSHQNGYTF
CDR3 DNA: TGTGCCAGCAGCCATTGGTCGCACCAGAATGGCTACACCTTC

D gene: TRBD1
V gene: TRBV6-2/TRBV6-3
clone size: NA
J gene: TRBJ1-3
CDR3 protein: CASSYLPGTGYGNTIYF
CDR3 DNA: TGTGCCAGCAGTTACCTTCCCGGGACAGGGTACGGAAACACCATATATTTT

D gene: NA
V gene: TRBV7-6
clone size: many
J gene: TRBJ2-3
CDR3 protein: CASTKDSTDTQYF
CDR3 DNA: TGTGCCAGCACCAAAGACAGCACAGATACGCAGTATTTT

D gene: NA
V gene: TRBV4-3
clone size: NA
J gene: TRBJ1-3
CDR3 protein: CASSQDFQKSSGNTIYF
CDR3 DNA: TGCGCCAGCAGCCAAGATTTTCAAAAGAGCTCTGGAAACACCATATATTTT

D gene: NA
V gene: TRBV20-1
clone size: NA
J gene: TRBJ2-7
CDR3 protein: CSASSAAGFSYEQYF
CDR3 DNA: TGCAGTGCTAGTTCCGCCGCAGGCTTCTCCTACGAGCAGTACTTC

D gene: TRBD2
V gene: TRBV6-4
clone size: few
J gene: TRBJ2-3
CDR3 protein: CASSALAGAYTDTQYF
CDR3 DNA: TGTGCCAGCAGTGCACTAGCGGGGGCCTACACAGATACGCAGTATTTT

D gene: NA
V gene: TRBV6-2/TRBV6-3
clone size: NA
J gene: TRBJ2-5
CDR3 protein: CASSHSGSLIETQYF
CDR3 DNA: TGTGCCAGCAGTCACTCGGGCAGTTTGATAGAGACCCAGTACTTC

D gene: NA
V gene: TRBV6-5
clone size: NA
J gene: TRBJ1-1
CDR3 protein: CASTRDTSGTAFF
CDR3 DNA: TGTGCCAGCACCCGGGACACCTCGGGGACGGCTTTCTTT

D gene: NA
V gene: TRBV28
clone size: few
J gene: TRBJ2-5
CDR3 protein: CASNRGTQETQYF
CDR3 DNA: TGTGCCAGCAATAGAGGGACTCAAGAGACCCAGTACTTC

D gene: NA
V gene: TRBV5-8
clone size: NA
J gene: TRBJ2-7
CDR3 protein: CASSWRQRYEQYF
CDR3 DNA: TGTGCCAGCAGCTGGCGACAGCGATACGAGCAGTACTTC

D gene: NA
V gene: TRBV20-1
clone size: many
J gene: TRBJ1-1
CDR3 protein: CSARDRVVYTEAFF
CDR3 DNA: TGCAGTGCTAGAGATCGGGTAGTTTACACTGAAGCTTTCTTT

D gene: TRBD1
V gene: TRBV30
clone size: NA
J gene: TRBJ1-6
CDR3 protein: CAWTLTGGYRSPLHF
CDR3 DNA: TGTGCCTGGACCTTGACAGGGGGGTACCGCTCACCCCTCCACTTT

D gene: TRBD1
V gene: TRBV7-9
clone size: many
J gene: TRBJ2-5
CDR3 protein: CASSFRDSQETQYF
CDR3 DNA: TGTGCCAGCAGCTTCCGGGACAGCCAAGAGACCCAGTACTTC

D gene: NA
V gene: TRBV12-3/TRBV12-4
clone size: NA
J gene: TRBJ2-7
CDR3 protein: CASSSGMVTYEQYF
CDR3 DNA: TGTGCCAGCAGTTCCGGAATGGTAACCTACGAGCAGTACTTC

D gene: NA
V gene: TRBV11-3
clone size: few
J gene: TRBJ2-5
CDR3 protein: CASSPWTHLQETQYF
CDR3 DNA: TGTGCCAGCAGCCCGTGGACCCATCTCCAAGAGACCCAGTACTTC

D gene: TRBD1
V gene: TRBV6-1
clone size: few
J gene: TRBJ1-4
CDR3 protein: CASTAPGQGDEKLFF
CDR3 DNA: TGTGCCAGCACAGCCCCGGGACAGGGGGATGAAAAACTGTTTTTT

D gene: TRBD2
V gene: TRBV29-1
clone size: NA
J gene: TRBJ2-2
CDR3 protein: CSVGTSSGELFF
CDR3 DNA: TGCAGCGTGGGGACTAGTTCCGGGGAGCTGTTTTTT

D gene: TRBD2
V gene: TRBV7-3
clone size: many
J gene: TRBJ2-5
CDR3 protein: CASSGQGLADETQYF
CDR3 DNA: TGTGCCAGCAGCGGCCAGGGACTAGCGGACGAGACCCAGTACTTC

D gene: NA
V gene: TRBV9
clone size: NA
J gene: TRBJ1-1
CDR3 protein: CASSSREGKTEAFF
CDR3 DNA: TGTGCCAGCAGCTCACGGGAGGGGAAGACTGAAGCTTTCTTT

D gene: NA
V gene: TRBV12-5
clone size: many
J gene: TRBJ1-3
CDR3 protein: CASAVSGSGNTIYF
CDR3 DNA: TGTGCTAGTGCCGTGAGTGGCTCTGGAAACACCATATATTTT

D gene: TRBD1
V gene: TRBV10-3
clone size: many
J gene: TRBJ1-1
CDR3 protein: CAISEIEGQGAGAEAFF
CDR3 DNA: TGTGCCATCAGTGAGATCGAGGGACAGGGGGCTGGGGCTGAAGCTTTCTTT

D gene: NA
V gene: TRBV20-1
clone size: NA
J gene: TRBJ1-5
CDR3 protein: CSAIYPSNQPQHF
CDR3 DNA: TGCAGTGCTATTTACCCAAGCAATCAGCCCCAGCATTTT

D gene: NA
V gene: TRBV7-2
clone size: many
J gene: TRBJ2-2
CDR3 protein: CASSYALDPGELFF
CDR3 DNA: TGTGCCAGCAGCTATGCCCTCGACCCCGGGGAGCTGTTTTTT

D gene: NA
V gene: TRBV10-2
clone size: NA
J gene: TRBJ2-5
CDR3 protein: CASSVGTYWGETQYF
CDR3 DNA: TGCGCCAGCAGTGTTGGCACCTACTGGGGGGAGACCCAGTACTTC

D gene: NA
V gene: TRBV7-2
clone size: few
J gene: TRBJ1-5
CDR3 protein: CASRWEQNSNQPQHF
CDR3 DNA: TGTGCCAGCAGATGGGAGCAAAATAGCAATCAGCCCCAGCATTTT

D gene: NA
V gene: TRBV29-1
clone size: many
J gene: TRBJ1-1
CDR3 protein: CSVEMLKVNTEAFF
CDR3 DNA: TGCAGCGTTGAGATGTTAAAAGTGAACACTGAAGCTTTCTTT

D gene: NA
V gene: TRBV18
clone size: many
J gene: TRBJ2-5
CDR3 protein: CASSRDSEGTQYF
CDR3 DNA: TGTGCCAGCTCACGAGACAGCGAGGGGACCCAGTACTTC

D gene: TRBD1
V gene: TRBV27
clone size: NA
J gene: TRBJ1-1
CDR3 protein: CASRLQGARMSTEAFF
CDR3 DNA: TGTGCCAGCAGATTACAGGGGGCGAGAATGTCCACTGAAGCTTTCTTT

D gene: NA
V gene: TRBV20-1
clone size: many
J gene: TRBJ2-3
CDR3 protein: CSADHTDTQYF
CDR3 DNA: TGCAGTGCGGACCACACAGATACGCAGTATTTT